The 15 T cell receptor beta chains reported below all come from one sample, sequenced in a study of blood T cell repertoires in COVID-19. Sequencing used immunoSEQ multiplex PCR; TCRdb keeps in-frame clones, though not all of them. The sample contains under 200,000 clones, around 86% of which appear only once. Sequencing was carried out using PBMCs or T cells enriched from blood (not recorded which). Receptors originate from a man aged 35-49 years with acute COVID-19.

The rearrangement joins TRBV9 to TRBJ2-1; no clear D gene. Per the germline V gene, CDR1 is SGDLS and CDR2 is YYNGEE. The CDR3 is made up of 11 amino acids. Trimming stripped 1 base from V and 9 bases from J, with 5 bases between. The CDR3 nucleotides are TGTGCCAGCAGCGTACCGGGTGAGCAGTTCTTC. Protein product: CASSVPGEQFF.

This sequence joins TRBV11-2 and TRBJ2-1; D uncertain. The germline V and J ends were trimmed by 2 bases and 0 bases, with 20 bases remaining between them. The germline V gene encodes CDR1 SGHAT and CDR2 FQNNGV. The CDR3 is 19 residues long. CDR3 in DNA: TGTGCCAGCAGCTTAAGTGGCTTTGTGGGCTCACTCTCCTACAATGAGCAGTTCTTC. It encodes CASSLSGFVGSLSYNEQFF.

J is TRBJ2-3 and V is TRBV4-1; 7 bases agree with TRBD2. Unmatched junction bases numbered 10, after V lost 1 base and J lost 9 bases. The germline gives CDR1 MGHRA, CDR2 YSYEKL. The CDR3 has 15 amino acids. The CDR3 sequence is CASSQGGRGFETQYF. The CDR3 nucleotides read TGCGCCAGCAGCCAAGGCGGGCGGGGGTTTGAGACGCAGTATTTT.

The J gene is TRBJ2-1, the V gene TRBV19, with D maybe TRBD2 (5 bases). The germline gives CDR1 LNHDA, CDR2 SQIVND (reference sequence). The CDR3 sequence is 16 residues long. Trimming shortened V by 7 bases and J by 4 bases, and 20 bases separated the two germline ends. CDR3 protein: CASTLGSRKQYNEQFF. The CDR3 region has the DNA TGTGCCAGTACCCTAGGGAGCAGAAAACAATACAATGAGCAGTTCTTC.

The chain has TRBV10-3 and TRBJ1-1; no firm D call. The germline gives CDR1 ENHRY, CDR2 SYGVKD. The ends were cut back, 5 bases at V and 5 bases at J, with 12 bases in the middle. The CDR3 runs to 13 residues. CDR3 coding DNA: TGTGCCATCAGTCCTCGAGGCGAGACTGAAGCTTTCTTT. The encoded protein is CAISPRGETEAFF.

V usage is TRBV5-1 and J usage is TRBJ1-2; D is undetermined. The CDR3 has 14 residues. Deletions cut 4 bases from V and 3 bases from J, with 13 bases between. Germline V gives CDR1 SGHRS, CDR2 YFSETQ. CDR3 protein: CASSGADGDYGYTF. DNA for the CDR3: TGCGCCAGCAGCGGAGCGGACGGAGACTATGGCTACACCTTC.

The J gene is TRBJ1-6, the V gene TRBV27; 9 positions match TRBD1. V dropped 6 bases and J dropped 8; count of bases not matched to a gene: 23. CDR1 is MNHEY, CDR2 SMNVEV, per germline (reference sequence). CDR3 length equals 20 residues. CDR3 loop: CASSLSALPGQGFLYSPLHF. In DNA form, the CDR3 reads TGTGCCAGCAGCTTAAGCGCCCTCCCGGGACAGGGTTTTTTATATTCACCCCTCCACTTT.

The chain has TRBV4-2 and TRBJ2-2; 9 bases line up with TRBD1. Germline V gene sequence: CDR1 LGHNA, CDR2 YNFKEQ. The CDR3 loop spans 16 amino acids. Unmatched junction bases numbered 3, after V lost 0 bases and J lost 4 bases. The CDR3: CASSQDWTGVTGELFF. The DNA for the CDR3 is TGTGCCAGCAGCCAAGATTGGACAGGGGTCACCGGGGAGCTGTTTTTT.

A few counts support this clone. The chain joins TRBV6-1 to TRBJ1-2, with D unclear. The CDR3 is 12 residues long. The V gene lost 1 base and the J gene lost 12 bases, with 12 bases spanning the gap. Germline loops: CDR1 MNHNS, CDR2 SASEGT. The CDR3 spells CASSEEFRRDTF. The CDR3 nucleotides are TGTGCCAGCAGTGAAGAATTCAGGAGGGACACCTTC.

The chain uses TRBV4-1 and TRBJ2-7; 7 nucleotides agree with TRBD1. This CDR3 comprises 17 residues. Germline CDR1 MGHRA, CDR2 YSYEKL. J lost 0 bases, V lost 0 bases, and 8 bases had no gene match. The DNA for the CDR3 is TGCGCCAGCAGCCAAGATATGGCCGGACAGGCCTCCTACGAGCAGTACTTC. Protein: CASSQDMAGQASYEQYF.

The rearrangement uses TRBV11-3 and TRBJ2-1; 8 positions agree with TRBD2. This CDR3 is 15 amino acids long. The ends lost 6 bases at V and 6 bases at J; junction bases unmatched: 10. Germline assignment: CDR1 SGHNT and CDR2 YENEEA. CDR3 region: CASSLREGLGNEQFF. The CDR3 bases are TGTGCCAGCAGTCTCCGGGAGGGCCTGGGCAATGAGCAGTTCTTC.

The V gene is TRBV19, the J gene TRBJ2-5; D ambiguous. V was cut by 3 bases and J by 1 base, with 12 bases left in between. Germline CDR1 LNHDA, CDR2 SQIVND (reference sequence). This CDR3 is 15 amino acids long. The DNA for the CDR3 is TGTGCCAGTAGTATTCGGTCCCGCGGCCAAGAGACCCAGTACTTC. Translated, it gives CASSIRSRGQETQYF.

CDR3 amino acids: CASAWGADQPQHF. CDR3 coding DNA: TGTGCTAGTGCGTGGGGCGCAGACCAGCCCCAGCATTTT. The V call is TRBV12-5, the J call TRBJ1-5; possibly TRBD1 for D (5 bases). Trimming removed 7 bases at V and 7 bases at J, with 14 bases between. The CDR3 spans 13 residues. The germline V gene has CDR1 LGHNT and CDR2 FRNRAP.

The chain combines TRBV18 with TRBJ2-7, with 7 positions matching TRBD1. CDR1 is KGHSH, CDR2 LQKENI, per germline. The CDR3 is 14 amino acids. V shed 4 bases, J shed 1 base, and the junction held 4 bases outside the gene matches. CDR3 coding DNA: TGTGCCAGCTCACTCGGGACAGTATCCTACGAGCAGTACTTC. Protein: CASSLGTVSYEQYF.

V gene TRBV19 combines with J gene TRBJ1-6, with D tentatively TRBD1 (6 bases). V was cut by 0 bases and J by 2 bases, with 8 bases left in between. The germline V gene has CDR1 LNHDA and CDR2 SQIVND (reference sequence). The CDR3 length is 16 residues. CDR3 region: CASSIDGQTYNSPLHF. Here the CDR3 DNA reads TGTGCCAGTAGTATAGACGGACAGACCTATAATTCACCCCTCCACTTT.